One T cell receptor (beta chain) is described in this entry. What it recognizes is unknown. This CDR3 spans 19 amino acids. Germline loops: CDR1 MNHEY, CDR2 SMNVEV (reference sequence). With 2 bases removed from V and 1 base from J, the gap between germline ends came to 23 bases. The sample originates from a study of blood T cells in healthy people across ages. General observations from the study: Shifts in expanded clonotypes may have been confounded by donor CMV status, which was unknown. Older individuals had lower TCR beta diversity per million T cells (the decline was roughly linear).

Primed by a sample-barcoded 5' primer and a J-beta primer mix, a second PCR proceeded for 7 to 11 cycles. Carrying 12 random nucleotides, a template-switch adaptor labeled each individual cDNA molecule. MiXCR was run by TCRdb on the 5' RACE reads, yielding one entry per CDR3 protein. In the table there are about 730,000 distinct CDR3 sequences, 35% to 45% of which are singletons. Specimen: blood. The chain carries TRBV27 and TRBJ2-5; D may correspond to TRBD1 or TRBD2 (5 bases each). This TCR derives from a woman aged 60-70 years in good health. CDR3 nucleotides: TGTGCCAGCAGTTTAATCTTTCGGGGCGCTGGCGGGTTCCAAGAGACCCAGTACTTC. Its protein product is CASSLIFRGAGGFQETQYF.